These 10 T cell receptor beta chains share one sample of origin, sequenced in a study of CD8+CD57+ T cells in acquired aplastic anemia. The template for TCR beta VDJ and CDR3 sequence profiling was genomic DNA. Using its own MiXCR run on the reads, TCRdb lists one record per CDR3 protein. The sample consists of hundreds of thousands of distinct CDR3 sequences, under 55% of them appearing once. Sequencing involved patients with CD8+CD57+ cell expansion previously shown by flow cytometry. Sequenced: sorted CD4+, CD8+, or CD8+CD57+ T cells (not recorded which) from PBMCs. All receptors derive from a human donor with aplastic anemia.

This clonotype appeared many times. The CDR3 DNA is TGCAGTGCTAGAGAACAAGGGGACACCATATATTTT. This encodes CSAREQGDTIYF. The chain is built from TRBV20-1 and TRBJ1-3, with D perhaps TRBD1 (5 bases). Germline V CDR1 and CDR2: DFQATT, SNEGSKA (reference sequence). This CDR3 contains 12 residues. V was pared by 0 bases and J by 8 bases, with 8 bases between.

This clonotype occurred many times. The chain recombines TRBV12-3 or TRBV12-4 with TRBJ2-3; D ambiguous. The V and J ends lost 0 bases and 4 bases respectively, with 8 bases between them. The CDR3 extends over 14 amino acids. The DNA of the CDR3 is TGTGCCAGCAGTTTAGCGGTGCCTCCAGATACGCAGTATTTT. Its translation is CASSLAVPPDTQYF.

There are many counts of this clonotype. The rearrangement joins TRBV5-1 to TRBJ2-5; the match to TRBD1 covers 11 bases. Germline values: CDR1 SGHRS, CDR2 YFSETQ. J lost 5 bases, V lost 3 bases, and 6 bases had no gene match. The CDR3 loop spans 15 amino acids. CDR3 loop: CASSSGTGGLETQYF. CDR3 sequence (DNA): TGCGCCAGCAGCTCCGGGACAGGGGGTTTGGAGACCCAGTACTTC.

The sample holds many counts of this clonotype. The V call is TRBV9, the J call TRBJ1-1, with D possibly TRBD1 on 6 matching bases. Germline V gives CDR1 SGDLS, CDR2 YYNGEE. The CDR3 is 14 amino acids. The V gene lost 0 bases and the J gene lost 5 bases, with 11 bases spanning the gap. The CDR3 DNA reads TGTGCCAGCAGCGTAGGAACGGGGGCGACTGAAGCTTTCTTT. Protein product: CASSVGTGATEAFF.

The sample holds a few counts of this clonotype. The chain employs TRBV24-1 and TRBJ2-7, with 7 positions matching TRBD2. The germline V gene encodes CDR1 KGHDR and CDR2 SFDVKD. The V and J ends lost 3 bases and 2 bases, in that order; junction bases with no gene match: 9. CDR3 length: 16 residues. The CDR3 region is CATSDTHAGEAYEQYF. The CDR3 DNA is TGTGCCACCAGTGATACCCATGCGGGAGAGGCCTACGAGCAGTACTTC.

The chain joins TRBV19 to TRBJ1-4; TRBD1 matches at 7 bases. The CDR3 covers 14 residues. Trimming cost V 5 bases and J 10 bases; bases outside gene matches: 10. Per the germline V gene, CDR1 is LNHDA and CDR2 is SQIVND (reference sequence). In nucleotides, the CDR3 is TGTGCCAGTAGTCCCGGGACAGCCAACGGAAAACTGTTTTTT. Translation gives CASSPGTANGKLFF.

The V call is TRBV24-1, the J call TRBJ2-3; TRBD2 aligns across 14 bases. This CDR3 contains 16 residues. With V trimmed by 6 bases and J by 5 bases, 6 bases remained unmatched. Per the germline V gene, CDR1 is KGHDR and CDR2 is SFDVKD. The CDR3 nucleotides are TGTGCCACCAGTTCAGGACTAGCGGGAGGAGGAGATACGCAGTATTTT. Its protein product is CATSSGLAGGGDTQYF.

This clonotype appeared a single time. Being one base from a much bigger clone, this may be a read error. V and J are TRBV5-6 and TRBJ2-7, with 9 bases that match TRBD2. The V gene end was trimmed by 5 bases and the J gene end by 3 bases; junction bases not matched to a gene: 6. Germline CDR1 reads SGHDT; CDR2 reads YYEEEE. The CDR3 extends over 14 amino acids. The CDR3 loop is CASRHASGVYEQYF. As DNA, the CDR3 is TGTGCCAGCAGACACGCTAGCGGGGTCTACGAGCAGTACTTC.

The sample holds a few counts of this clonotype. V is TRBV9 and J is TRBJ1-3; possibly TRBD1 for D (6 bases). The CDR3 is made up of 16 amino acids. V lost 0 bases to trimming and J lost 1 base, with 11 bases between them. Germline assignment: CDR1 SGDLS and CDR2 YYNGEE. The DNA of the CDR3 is TGTGCCAGCAGCGTAGATGTTACAGGGTCTGGAAACACCATATATTTT. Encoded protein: CASSVDVTGSGNTIYF.

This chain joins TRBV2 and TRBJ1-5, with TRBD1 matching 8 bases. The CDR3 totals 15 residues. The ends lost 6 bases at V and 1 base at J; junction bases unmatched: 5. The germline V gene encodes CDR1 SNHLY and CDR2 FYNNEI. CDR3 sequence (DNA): TGTGCCAGCAGCCCGGACAGGGCGAGCAATCAGCCCCAGCATTTT. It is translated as CASSPDRASNQPQHF.